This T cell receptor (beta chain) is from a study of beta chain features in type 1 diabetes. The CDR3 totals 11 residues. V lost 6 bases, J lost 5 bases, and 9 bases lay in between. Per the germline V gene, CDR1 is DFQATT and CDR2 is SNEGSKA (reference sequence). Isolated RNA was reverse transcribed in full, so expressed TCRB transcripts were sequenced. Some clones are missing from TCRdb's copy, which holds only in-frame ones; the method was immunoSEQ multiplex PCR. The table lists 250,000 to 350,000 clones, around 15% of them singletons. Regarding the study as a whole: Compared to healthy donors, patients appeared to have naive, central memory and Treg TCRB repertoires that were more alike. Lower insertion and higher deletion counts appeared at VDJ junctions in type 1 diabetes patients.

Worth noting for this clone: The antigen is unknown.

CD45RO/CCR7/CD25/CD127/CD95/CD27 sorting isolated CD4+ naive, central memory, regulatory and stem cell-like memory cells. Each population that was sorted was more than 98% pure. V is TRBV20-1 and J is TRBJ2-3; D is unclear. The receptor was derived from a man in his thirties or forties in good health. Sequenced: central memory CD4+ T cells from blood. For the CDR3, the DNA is TGCAGTGCACGCTCTAGAGATACGCAGTATTTT. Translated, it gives CSARSRDTQYF.